This entry describes one T cell receptor beta chain. The V and J ends lost 7 bases and 1 base respectively, with 14 bases between them. The CDR3 runs to 15 residues. Germline assignment: CDR1 LGHNA and CDR2 YNFKEQ. This specimen comes from a study of patients and donors after allogeneic stem cell transplantation. TCRdb re-analysed the RT-PCR reads in MiXCR, keeping a single row per CDR3 protein. The table shows 800,000 to 1,000,000 distinct CDR3 sequences, with about a sixth occurring only once. This TCR came from a human donor who was either an allogeneic HSCT recipient or a stem cell or donor lymphocyte infusion donor (not recorded which). It is not recorded whose cells these are; they may come from a transplant donor. This chain links TRBV4-2 with TRBJ1-3, with D perhaps matching TRBD1 (5 bases). The sequencing sample was made of blood, either unsorted or a sorted T cell fraction (not recorded which). This chain's CDR3 is CASIGHDGSGNTIYF. DNA of the CDR3: TGTGCCAGCATCGGACACGACGGATCTGGAAACACCATATATTTT.